Below, 23 T cell receptor beta chains from the same sample are listed, as sequenced in a study of cytomegalovirus exposure and HLA in healthy donors (dated by TCRdb to the late 2010s). The library came from the immunoSEQ multiplex PCR assay. For the multiplex PCR, a mixture combining 60 forward primers for TCR Vbeta segments and 13 reverse primers for TCR Jbeta segments was used. Imported from immuneACCESS, the table was reduced by TCRdb to in-frame sequences with V and J called. These copies leave out some clones; in studies compared against another copy, an unresolved V gene accounts for under half, and the cause of the remainder is not known. Within this sample are 150,000 to 200,000 clones, with around 86% of them counted one time only. Jointly, the top ten make up roughly 0.8% of the sample. Sequencing was done on a sample of PBMCs. The origin of the receptors is a woman under 30 in good health and CMV-seronegative.

The rearrangement uses TRBV4-1 and TRBJ1-2; D ambiguous. The CDR3 has 13 amino acids. Deletions cut 0 bases from V and 4 bases from J, with 6 bases between. Per germline, CDR1 MGHRA and CDR2 YSYEKL. CDR3 in DNA: TGCGCCAGCAGCCAAGATTTCAGCTATGGCTACACCTTC. As protein: CASSQDFSYGYTF.

Only a few counts were recorded for this clone. The chain couples TRBV6-5 to TRBJ2-7; 9 bases align to TRBD1. CDR3 size: 14 residues. Looked up from germline, CDR1 is MNHEY and CDR2 is SVGAGI. With V trimmed by 5 bases and J by 4 bases, 6 bases remained unmatched. CDR3 in DNA: TGTGCCAGCAGTACCGGGACAGGGTGGTACGAGCAGTACTTC. As protein: CASSTGTGWYEQYF.

This chain joins TRBV5-1 and TRBJ2-5; 11 bases align to TRBD1. The last part of the DNA fits TRBJ2-7 better; the J call may be wrong. Germline assignment: CDR1 SGHRS and CDR2 YFSETQ. This CDR3 is 15 amino acids long. Here the CDR3 reads CASSLGGQGAYEQYF. In DNA form, the CDR3 reads TGCGCCAGCAGCTTAGGGGGACAGGGGGCCTACGAGCAGTACTTC.

V and J are TRBV19 and TRBJ2-5; 7 bases align to TRBD2. V shed 4 bases, J shed 2 bases, and the junction held 7 bases outside the gene matches. The germline CDR1 and CDR2 sequences are LNHDA and SQIVND (reference sequence). The CDR3 contains 15 residues. CDR3 amino acids: CASSRGGAGQETQYF. CDR3 bases: TGTGCCAGTAGTAGGGGGGGTGCGGGACAAGAGACCCAGTACTTC.

This sequence joins TRBV10-2 and TRBJ1-1; 8 bases match TRBD1. This CDR3 spans 14 amino acids. V shed 1 base and J 4 bases; nucleotides not matched to a gene: 2. Germline V gene data show CDR1 as WSHSY and CDR2 as SAAADI. Written as DNA, the CDR3 is TGCGCCAGCAGTGAGTGGGACAGGTCCACTGAAGCTTTCTTT. Its translation is CASSEWDRSTEAFF.

This rearrangement joins TRBV11-1 to TRBJ2-7; 7 bases are a match to TRBD2. The CDR3 totals 15 residues. CDR1 and CDR2 (germline): SGHAT, FQDESV (reference sequence). Trimming took 6 bases from V and 1 from J; bases not matched to a gene: 9. CDR3 amino acids: CASRGAGGRSYEQYF. CDR3 DNA sequence: TGTGCCAGCAGGGGAGCAGGCGGGAGATCCTACGAGCAGTACTTC.

Points on this clone: In the same sample, other DNA sequences code for this CDR3. The chain combines TRBV7-9 with TRBJ2-3; 7 bases match TRBD2. The CDR3 sequence is 15 residues long. Germline assignment: CDR1 SEHNR and CDR2 FQNEAQ (reference sequence). The V gene end was trimmed by 1 base and the J gene end by 1 base; junction bases not matched to a gene: 2. The CDR3 loop reads CASSLEGGGTDTQYF. The CDR3 coding sequence is TGTGCCAGCAGCTTAGAGGGAGGGGGCACAGATACGCAGTATTTT. Filled out from reference TRBV7-9 and TRBJ2-3, the complete variable domain reads DTGVSQNPRHKITKRGQNVTFRCDPISEHNRLYWYRQTLGQGPEFLTYFQNEAQLEKSRLLSDRFSAERPKGSFSTLEIQRTEQGDSAMYLCASSLEGGGTDTQYFGPGTRLTVL.

This rearrangement joins TRBV6-5 to TRBJ1-2; D perhaps matches TRBD1 (5 bases). CDR1 MNHEY and CDR2 SVGAGI come from the germline V gene. The CDR3 contains 12 residues. V was clipped by 7 bases and J by 4 bases, with 10 bases between them. The CDR3 protein is CASKGRAYGYTF. The DNA of the CDR3 is TGTGCCAGCAAAGGCAGGGCCTATGGCTACACCTTC.

V is TRBV18 and J is TRBJ1-1, with 9 bases fitting TRBD1. Trimming took 5 bases from V and 10 from J; bases not matched to a gene: 11. Germline CDR1 is KGHSH and CDR2 is LQKENI. The CDR3 has 14 residues. CDR3 sequence: CASSVGPGQGTAFF. The CDR3 coding sequence is TGTGCCAGCTCAGTCGGTCCGGGACAGGGTACAGCTTTCTTT.

The chain couples TRBV7-9 to TRBJ2-5; TRBD1 aligns across 9 bases. The J call may be in error: the DNA end matches TRBJ2-7 better. Looked up from germline, CDR1 is SEHNR and CDR2 is FQNEAQ (reference sequence). CDR3 length: 14 residues. The CDR3 spells CASSSDRGRYEQYF. As DNA, the CDR3 is TGTGCCAGCAGCTCGGACAGGGGTCGGTACGAGCAGTACTTC.

V gene TRBV9 combines with J gene TRBJ2-3; no reliable D call. CDR1 SGDLS and CDR2 YYNGEE come from the germline V gene. The CDR3 spans 15 residues. V shed 0 bases and J shed 2 bases, with 10 bases lying between them. CDR3: CASSVDGQFTDTQYF. The CDR3 DNA reads as TGTGCCAGCAGCGTAGATGGCCAATTCACAGATACGCAGTATTTT.

The chain links TRBV29-1 to TRBJ2-5, with 7 bases lining up with TRBD1. The germline V gene encodes CDR1 SQVTM and CDR2 ANQGSEA. The CDR3 extends over 12 amino acids. Trimming removed 7 bases from V and 2 bases from J; junction bases left unmatched: 4. CDR3 sequence (DNA): TGCAGCGCTAGACAGGGACAAGAGACCCAGTACTTC. This encodes CSARQGQETQYF.

V is TRBV27 and J is TRBJ2-6, with 11 bases identical to TRBD1. This CDR3 contains 17 residues. The germline V gene encodes CDR1 MNHEY and CDR2 SMNVEV (reference sequence). Losses at the gene ends were 4 bases for V and 5 bases for J; bases not matched to a gene: 7. CDR3 protein: CASSSGQGASWANVLTF. The CDR3 DNA sequence: TGTGCCAGCAGTTCCGGACAGGGGGCCTCATGGGCCAACGTCCTGACTTTC.

The chain links TRBV28 to TRBJ2-1; 8 nucleotides match TRBD2. The V segment lost 6 bases and the J segment 0 bases; nucleotides outside the gene matches: 10. CDR1 and CDR2 from the germline V gene are MDHEN and SYDVKM. This CDR3 comprises 17 residues. The CDR3 protein is CASRGFSGASSYNEQFF. DNA of the CDR3: TGTGCCAGCAGGGGCTTTAGCGGGGCCAGCTCCTACAATGAGCAGTTCTTC.

This chain links TRBV9 with TRBJ1-4; 8 bases map to TRBD1. CDR1 and CDR2 (germline): SGDLS, YYNGEE. J lost 3 bases, V lost 4 bases, and 8 bases had no gene match. The CDR3 contains 16 residues. CDR3 region: CASSPGQGVSNEKLFF. The CDR3 coding sequence is TGTGCCAGCAGCCCAGGACAGGGAGTTTCTAATGAAAAACTGTTTTTT. Filled out from reference TRBV9 and TRBJ1-4, the complete variable domain reads DSGVTQTPKHLITATGQRVTLRCSPRSGDLSVYWYQQSLDQGLQFLIQYYNGEERAKGNILERFSAQQFPDLHSELNLSSLELGDSALYFCASSPGQGVSNEKLFFGSGTQLSVL.

V is TRBV5-1 and J is TRBJ2-1; TRBD1 matches 7 bases. The germline V gene encodes CDR1 SGHRS and CDR2 YFSETQ. The CDR3 loop spans 15 amino acids. J gave up 7 bases and V 0 bases, and 7 bases lay outside the gene matches. CDR3 sequence: CASSLESGGINEQFF. The CDR3 DNA reads TGCGCCAGCAGCTTGGAGTCAGGGGGTATTAATGAGCAGTTCTTC.

The chain joins TRBV27 to TRBJ1-1; D gene uncertain. The V gene lost 4 bases and the J gene lost 0 bases, with 6 bases spanning the gap. The V gene's germline CDR1 is MNHEY and CDR2 SMNVEV (reference sequence). This CDR3 region has 13 residues. CDR3 sequence reads: CASSYGVNTEAFF. CDR3 nucleotides: TGTGCCAGCAGTTACGGGGTGAACACTGAAGCTTTCTTT.

This chain connects TRBV19 to TRBJ1-5; possibly TRBD1 for D (6 bases). V was shortened by 7 bases and J by 6 bases, with 16 bases between the two germline ends. This CDR3 is built from 14 residues. Germline V gives CDR1 LNHDA, CDR2 SQIVND (reference sequence). CDR3 nucleotides: TGTGCCAGTAAAGGGGAGGGGGAGAGTCAGCCCCAGCATTTT. Its translation is CASKGEGESQPQHF.

The V call is TRBV27, the J call TRBJ2-1; possible D gene TRBD2, 5 bases. CDR3 length equals 19 residues. Trimming removed 6 bases from V and 0 bases from J, with 24 bases in between. Germline V gene lookup returns CDR1 MNHEY and CDR2 SMNVEV (reference sequence). CDR3 nucleotides: TGTGCCAGCAGCCCCCCCGGGGTTTATCTAGGTGGCTCCTACAATGAGCAGTTCTTC. It translates to CASSPPGVYLGGSYNEQFF.

This chain connects TRBV25-1 to TRBJ2-1; possibly TRBD2 for D (7 bases). Trimming removed 4 bases at V and 6 bases at J, with 16 bases between. Germline V gene data show CDR1 as MGHDK and CDR2 as SYGVNS. The CDR3 runs to 15 residues. The CDR3 reads CASSGPGGGGNEQFF. In DNA, the CDR3 is TGTGCCAGCAGTGGGCCGGGGGGAGGGGGCAATGAGCAGTTCTTC.

The rearrangement joins TRBV7-2 to TRBJ2-5; weak D call: TRBD1 (8 bases). V was pared by 5 bases and J by 3 bases, with 16 bases between. This CDR3 region has 15 residues. The germline V gene encodes CDR1 SGHTA and CDR2 FQGNSA. The CDR3 DNA reads as TGTGCCAGCAGCCAGCGGACAGGGAGGGAAGAGACCCAGTACTTC. This translates into CASSQRTGREETQYF.

The chain joins TRBV12-5 to TRBJ1-1; D is ambiguous. The CDR3 covers 14 residues. Germline CDR1 and CDR2: LGHNT and FRNRAP. V was pared by 9 bases and J by 1 base, with 15 bases between. The CDR3 sequence: CASTQRETNTEAFF. CDR3 coding DNA: TGTGCTAGCACCCAGAGGGAAACGAACACTGAAGCTTTCTTT. Using reference TRBV12-5 and TRBJ1-1 for the parts outside the CDR3, the full variable domain is DARVTQTPRHKVTEMGQEVTMRCQPILGHNTVFWYRQTMMQGLELLAYFRNRAPLDDSGMPKDRFSAEMPDATLATLKIQPSEPRDSAVYFCASTQRETNTEAFFGQGTRLTVV.

In this sample, this clone turned up a few times. V gene TRBV5-1 combines with J gene TRBJ2-5; 10 nucleotides match TRBD1. CDR1 and CDR2 (germline): SGHRS, YFSETQ. The CDR3 loop spans 15 amino acids. Germline trimming cut 4 bases from V and 2 bases from J; bases unmatched to any gene: 5. The CDR3 nucleotides read TGCGCCAGCAGCGGGACAGGGGAATGGCAAGAGACCCAGTACTTC. Translation gives CASSGTGEWQETQYF.